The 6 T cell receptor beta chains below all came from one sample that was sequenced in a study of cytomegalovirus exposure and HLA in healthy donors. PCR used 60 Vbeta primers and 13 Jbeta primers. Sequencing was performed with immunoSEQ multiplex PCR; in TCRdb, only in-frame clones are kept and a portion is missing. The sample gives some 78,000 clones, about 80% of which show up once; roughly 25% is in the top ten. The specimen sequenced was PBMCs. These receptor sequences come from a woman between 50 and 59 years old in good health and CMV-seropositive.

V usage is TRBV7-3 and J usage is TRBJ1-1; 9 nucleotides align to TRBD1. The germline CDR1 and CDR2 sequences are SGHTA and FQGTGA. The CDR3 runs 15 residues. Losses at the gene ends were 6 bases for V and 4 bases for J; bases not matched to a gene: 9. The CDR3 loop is CASSKEGQGFTEAFF. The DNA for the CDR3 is TGTGCCAGCAGTAAAGAAGGACAGGGGTTCACTGAAGCTTTCTTT. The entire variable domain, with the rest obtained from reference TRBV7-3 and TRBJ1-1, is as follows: GAGVSQTPSNKVTEKGKYVELRCDPISGHTALYWYRQSLGQGPEFLIYFQGTGAADDSGLPNDRFFAVRPEGSVSTLKIQRTERGDSAVYLCASSKEGQGFTEAFFGQGTRLTVV.

The CDR3 region is CASPLTVADTQYF. The CDR3 region has the DNA TGTGCCAGCCCCTTGACTGTTGCAGATACGCAGTATTTT. The chain couples TRBV2 to TRBJ2-3; D ambiguous. V was trimmed by 8 bases and J by 4 bases, leaving 13 bases between them. Germline V gives CDR1 SNHLY, CDR2 FYNNEI. The length of the CDR3 is 13 residues.

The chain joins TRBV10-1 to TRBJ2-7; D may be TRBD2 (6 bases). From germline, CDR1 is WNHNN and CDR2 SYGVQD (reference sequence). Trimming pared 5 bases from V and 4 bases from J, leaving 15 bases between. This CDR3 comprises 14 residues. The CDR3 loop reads CASSRDSSRYEQYF. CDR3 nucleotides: TGCGCCAGCAGTAGGGACTCCTCGAGGTACGAGCAGTACTTC.

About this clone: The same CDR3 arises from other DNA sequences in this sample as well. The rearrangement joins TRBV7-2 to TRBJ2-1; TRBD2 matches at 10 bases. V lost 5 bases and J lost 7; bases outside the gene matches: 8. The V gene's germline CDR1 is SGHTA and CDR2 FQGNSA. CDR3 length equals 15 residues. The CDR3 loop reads CASSLTSGVGNEQFF. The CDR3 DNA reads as TGTGCCAGCAGCCTAACTAGCGGGGTGGGGAATGAGCAGTTCTTC. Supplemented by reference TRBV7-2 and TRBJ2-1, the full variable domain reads GAGVSQSPSNKVTEKGKDVELRCDPISGHTALYWYRQSLGQGLEFLIYFQGNSAPDKSGLPSDRFSAERTGGSVSTLTIQRTQQEDSAVYLCASSLTSGVGNEQFFGPGTRLTVL.

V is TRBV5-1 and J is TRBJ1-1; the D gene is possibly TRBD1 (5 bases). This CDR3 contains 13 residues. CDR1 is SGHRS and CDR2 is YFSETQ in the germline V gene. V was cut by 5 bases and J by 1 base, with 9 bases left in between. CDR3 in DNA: TGCGCCAGCAGGGATACAGGGAACACTGAAGCTTTCTTT. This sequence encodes CASRDTGNTEAFF.

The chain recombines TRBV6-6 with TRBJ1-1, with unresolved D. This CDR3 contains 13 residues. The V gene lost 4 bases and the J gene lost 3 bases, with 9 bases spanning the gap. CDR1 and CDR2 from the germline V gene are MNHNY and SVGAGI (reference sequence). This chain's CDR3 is CASSSHQDTEAFF. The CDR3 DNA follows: TGTGCCAGCAGTTCACACCAGGACACTGAAGCTTTCTTT.